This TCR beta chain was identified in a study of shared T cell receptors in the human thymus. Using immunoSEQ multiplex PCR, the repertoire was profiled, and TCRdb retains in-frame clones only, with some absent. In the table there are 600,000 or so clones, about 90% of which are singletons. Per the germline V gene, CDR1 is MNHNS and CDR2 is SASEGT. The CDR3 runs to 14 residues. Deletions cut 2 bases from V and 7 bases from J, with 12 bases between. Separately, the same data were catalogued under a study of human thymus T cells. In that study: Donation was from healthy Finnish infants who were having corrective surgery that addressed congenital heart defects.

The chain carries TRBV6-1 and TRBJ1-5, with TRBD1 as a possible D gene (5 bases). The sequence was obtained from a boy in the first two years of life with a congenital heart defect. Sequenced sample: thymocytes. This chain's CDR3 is CASSELGAAQPQHF. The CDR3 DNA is TGTGCCAGCAGTGAACTAGGGGCGGCCCAGCCCCAGCATTTT.